The present T cell receptor (beta chain) was sequenced within a study of shared clonotypes between healthy human individuals (dated by TCRdb to 2018 to 2020). Turning to the overall study: The cohort included three men and a couple of women between 18 and 49 years of age. The study deeply sequenced blood TCR repertoires of several healthy adults to estimate repertoire size and the extent of clonotype sharing between individuals. To increase sequencing depth and limit assay-specific biases, TCR repertoire library preparation and sequencing were carried out by different laboratories using diverse techniques. Leukapheresis yielded between about 0.9 and 9 billion PBMCs per donor.

There are 13 amino acids in the CDR3, from cysteine to phenylalanine inclusive. Kept here is only the CDR3 DNA, which spans 39 bases and is read in frame from base 1. Between the V and J ends, shortened by 4 bases and 7 bases respectively, the junction contains 13 bases. Per the germline V gene, SGHTA is the CDR1 and FQGTGA is the CDR2. Broad study findings and their caveats: The genetic and exposure-history diversity represented was limited by the small number of donors. Sampling was restricted to blood, and TCR repertoires in tissue are likely to differ from TCR repertoires in blood. Pairwise subsampling led to the expectation that sequencing depth would affect the degree of clonotype sharing among donors.

Notes on this clone: No cognate antigen has been identified for it. There are no base qualities to consult, and no much larger clone falls within one base.

Using the deep immunoSEQ assay, multiplex PCR amplified TCR CDR3 regions from genomic DNA. Extracted genomic DNA from each cell subset was spread evenly across all wells of several immunoSEQ 96-well plates, with each plate serving as a replicate. For unsorted PBMC, each replicate PCR was loaded with roughly 270 ng genomic DNA, equivalent to tens of thousands of T cell genomes. Unsorted PBMC genomic DNA was sequenced across ten immunoSEQ deep assay plates. The purified libraries were quantified using a Qubit 3.0 fluorometer, sized with a Bioanalyzer 2100, and then quantified again using the KAPA Library Quantification kit. Each immunoSEQ 96-well plate was sequenced on its own single-read 150-cycle Illumina NextSeq 550 flow cell. For the original study's pipeline: Because only junctional sequences without quality scores were contained in the immunoSEQ output, filtering matching that applied to full-length reads could not be performed. Sequences were annotated with PyIR, a Python wrapper for IgBLAST v1.9, and V/J genes and CDR3 were assigned using IMGT germline references. Any read was removed if the V/J assignment was weak (E-value above 1e-6), the CDR3 was missing, or the read contained stop codons, out-of-frame junctions, or ambiguous translated residues. V3J clonotypes were defined as sequences sharing an identical inferred V gene, J gene, and CDR3 amino acid sequence. Percentage overlap between repertoires was calculated by dividing the number of shared unique clonotypes by the size of the smaller repertoire. Repertoire richness was assessed with RTK rarefaction, the Chao1 estimator, and Recon v2.1 estimates of unobserved clonotypes. TCRdb's version of the immuneACCESS table is confined to in-frame rearrangements and falls short of the full clone set. An unresolved V gene accounts for under half of the shortfall where checked; the remainder is of unknown origin. V and J calls and clone size are as listed in that table; D and trimming were resolved from the DNA. This sample gives 450,000 or so clones in total; approximately 71% of them show up just once. More than 10% of the sample goes to the ten largest clones.

The donors were healthy, HIV-negative adults with no recently reported acute infections or vaccinations. All donors were Caucasian adults living in Nashville, Tennessee, USA. In the unsorted samples, 85 million to 100 million PBMCs were counted, and genomic DNA was extracted using the QIAamp DNA Blood Mini kit. After blood collection by leukapheresis, PBMCs were isolated using Ficoll-Histopaque density gradient centrifugation and then cryopreserved in the vapor phase of liquid nitrogen. The sequence came from a woman aged 40 to 50 in good health. Some clones in this sample may be carry-over from other donors' samples. Sequencing used PBMCs. Recombination joined TRBV7-3 with TRBJ1-2; the D gene is not confidently resolved. The CDR3 region reads CASSSRTSSGYTF. At the DNA level, the sequence is TGTGCCAGCAGCTCAAGAACTTCGTCTGGCTACACCTTC.